The 21 T cell receptor beta chains reported below all come from one sample, sequenced in a study of cytomegalovirus exposure and HLA in healthy donors. Vbeta (60) and Jbeta (13) primers were used in the PCR. Sequencing used immunoSEQ multiplex PCR; TCRdb keeps in-frame clones, though not all of them. This sample has 120,000 or so clones, with 80% to 90% found just once. Sequencing was carried out using PBMCs. The source of these receptors is a male donor in good health and CMV-seropositive.

This clone has only one observation. The chain combines TRBV27 with TRBJ1-1, with D unclear. Germline assignment: CDR1 MNHEY and CDR2 SMNVEV (reference sequence). This CDR3 contains 13 residues. Trimming pared 5 bases from V and 4 bases from J, leaving 11 bases between. In DNA form, the CDR3 reads TGTGCCAGCAGTCAAATTCCGGGCACTGAAGCTTTCTTT. Protein sequence: CASSQIPGTEAFF.

This sequence joins TRBV9 and TRBJ2-7; 9 positions match TRBD2. CDR3 size: 14 residues. V trimming: 0 bases; J trimming: 8 bases; junction bases outside the gene matches: 6. CDR1 is SGDLS and CDR2 is YYNGEE in the germline V gene. The chain's CDR3 is CASSVDWTSVQQYF. CDR3 DNA sequence: TGTGCCAGCAGCGTAGACTGGACTAGCGTGCAGCAGTACTTC. The whole variable domain, remainder taken from reference TRBV9 and TRBJ2-7, is DSGVTQTPKHLITATGQRVTLRCSPRSGDLSVYWYQQSLDQGLQFLIQYYNGEERAKGNILERFSAQQFPDLHSELNLSSLELGDSALYFCASSVDWTSVQQYFGPGTRLTVT.

The chain couples TRBV13 to TRBJ2-7; 7 bases fit TRBD1. J lost 3 bases, V lost 4 bases, and 15 bases had no gene match. CDR1 and CDR2 from the germline V gene are PRHDT and FYEKMQ (reference sequence). This CDR3 contains 17 residues. The CDR3 sequence: CASSSKDPGTGDYEQYF. The CDR3 region has the DNA TGTGCCAGCAGCTCCAAAGACCCAGGAACAGGGGACTACGAGCAGTACTTC.

This clone was detected once. The V and J genes are TRBV27 and TRBJ2-5; D might be TRBD2 (6 bases). The end of the DNA fits TRBJ2-7 better, so the J call may be wrong. Per germline, CDR1 MNHEY and CDR2 SMNVEV (reference sequence). The CDR3 runs to 14 residues. The chain's CDR3 is CASSLGAGNYEQYF. The CDR3 DNA follows: TGTGCCAGCAGTTTAGGGGCGGGGAACTACGAGCAGTACTTC.

Details on this clone: At one end the junction does not follow the germline gene, possibly because of a read error. V usage is TRBV7-9 and J usage is TRBJ2-2; D gene uncertain. CDR1 and CDR2 from the germline V gene are SEHNR and FQNEAQ (reference sequence). The CDR3 runs 13 residues. The CDR3 nucleotides are TGTTCCAGCAGCTTGACGGAGACCGGGGAGCTGTTTTTT. Its translation is CSSSLTETGELFF.

This clone has a handful of counts. V and J are TRBV27 and TRBJ1-1; a possible D gene is TRBD1 (6 bases). Trimming took 6 bases from V and 3 from J, leaving 14 bases between them. The length of the CDR3 is 14 residues. CDR1 is MNHEY, CDR2 SMNVEV, per germline (reference sequence). The CDR3 region has the DNA TGTGCCAGCAGAGAGGGGGGGCGCGACACTGAAGCTTTCTTT. Amino acids: CASREGGRDTEAFF.

This chain uses TRBV7-2 with TRBJ2-2; 8 positions agree with TRBD1. Unmatched junction bases numbered 7, after V lost 5 bases and J lost 5 bases. Germline assignment: CDR1 SGHTA and CDR2 FQGNSA. CDR3 size: 15 residues. The chain's CDR3 is CASSNGQGGTGELFF. The CDR3 DNA reads as TGTGCCAGCAGCAACGGACAGGGCGGGACCGGGGAGCTGTTTTTT.

V and J are TRBV9 and TRBJ2-1; 11 bases match TRBD2. J was trimmed by 9 bases and V by 4 bases; bases with no gene match: 9. This CDR3 region has 15 residues. From germline, CDR1 is SGDLS and CDR2 YYNGEE. The CDR3 region has the DNA TGTGCCAGCAGCCCTACTAGCGGGAGAAGTGTTGAGCAGTTCTTC. Encoded protein: CASSPTSGRSVEQFF.

The chain is built from TRBV7-6 and TRBJ2-2; weak D call: TRBD2 (6 bases). The CDR3 has 14 amino acids. Between the trimmed V and J ends, which lost 3 bases and 6 bases, there was a span of 11 bases. Per the germline V gene, CDR1 is SGHVS and CDR2 is FNYEAQ. This CDR3 is CASSLGIAAGELFF. CDR3 nucleotides: TGTGCCAGCAGCTTGGGGATAGCGGCCGGGGAGCTGTTTTTT.

The genes are TRBV7-9 and TRBJ2-7; weak D call: TRBD2 (6 bases). The length of the CDR3 is 12 residues. Trimming cost V 5 bases and J 6 bases, with 11 bases left between them. Looked up from germline, CDR1 is SEHNR and CDR2 is FQNEAQ (reference sequence). As DNA, the CDR3 is TGTGCCAGCAGCCGATCCGGGGGCGAGCAGTACTTC. The encoded protein is CASSRSGGEQYF.

The V and J genes are TRBV18 and TRBJ2-7, with 10 bases lining up with TRBD2. From germline, CDR1 is KGHSH and CDR2 LQKENI. Trimming took 3 bases from V and 2 from J; bases not matched to a gene: 4. The CDR3 has 15 residues. CDR3 nucleotides: TGTGCCAGCTCACCCCCTCTAGCGGGAGCCTACGAGCAGTACTTC. Translated: CASSPPLAGAYEQYF.

This sequence joins TRBV29-1 and TRBJ2-2; 8 bases align to TRBD2. The germline CDR1 and CDR2 sequences are SQVTM and ANQGSEA. The CDR3 is made up of 13 amino acids. J gave up 7 bases and V 6 bases, and 7 bases lay outside the gene matches. CDR3 coding DNA: TGCAGCGTGGTCGGGGGGGGCGACGGGGAGCTGTTTTTT. This encodes CSVVGGGDGELFF.

The V call is TRBV28, the J call TRBJ1-2; 8 bases match TRBD1. With 6 bases clipped from V and 8 bases from J, the junction kept 5 bases outside the gene matches. The CDR3 covers 12 residues. Germline lookup yields CDR1 MDHEN and CDR2 SYDVKM. The CDR3 protein is CASRETGAGYTF. The CDR3 DNA is TGTGCCAGCAGAGAGACAGGGGCCGGCTACACCTTC.

The gene calls are TRBV19 and TRBJ2-1; TRBD2 agrees at 10 bases. Germline CDR1 LNHDA, CDR2 SQIVND (reference sequence). The trim removed 3 bases at V and 9 bases at J, leaving 17 bases unmatched. The CDR3 is made up of 18 amino acids. CDR3 sequence: CASSIGLAGAGGRPEQFF. The DNA for the CDR3 is TGTGCCAGTAGTATCGGGCTAGCGGGAGCAGGGGGGAGACCTGAGCAGTTCTTC.

A few counts support this clone. This sequence joins TRBV6-1 and TRBJ2-5; 7 bases agree with TRBD2. Germline lookup yields CDR1 MNHNS and CDR2 SASEGT. V dropped 8 bases and J dropped 2; count of bases not matched to a gene: 5. The CDR3 has 13 amino acids. The CDR3 DNA reads TGTGCCAGCGAGTCTAGCGGTCAAGAGACCCAGTACTTC. It yields the protein CASESSGQETQYF.

The rearrangement joins TRBV7-3 to TRBJ1-2; no definite D call. V lost 2 bases to trimming and J lost 5 bases, with 21 bases between them. The CDR3 spans 17 residues. CDR1 is SGHTA and CDR2 is FQGTGA in the germline V gene. CDR3 region: CASSLGYEPLARYGYTF. CDR3 bases: TGTGCCAGCAGCTTAGGTTATGAGCCCCTTGCTAGATATGGCTACACCTTC.

This clone was seen a single time. This sequence joins TRBV2 and TRBJ2-3, with a possible D match to TRBD2 (5 bases). This CDR3 contains 14 residues. Trimming pared 5 bases from V and 4 bases from J, leaving 13 bases between. Per the germline V gene, CDR1 is SNHLY and CDR2 is FYNNEI. In DNA form, the CDR3 reads TGTGCCAGCAGTAAGGGCGGGTCCGCAGATACGCAGTATTTT. This translates into CASSKGGSADTQYF.

This clone was recorded once. The chain has TRBV19 and TRBJ1-4; tentatively, D is TRBD1 (5 bases). CDR1 and CDR2 from the germline V gene are LNHDA and SQIVND (reference sequence). The V gene lost 3 bases and the J gene lost 3 bases, with 14 bases spanning the gap. This CDR3 is 16 amino acids long. The DNA of the CDR3 is TGTGCCAGTAGTATCGGAGGGACCGAGGCTAATGAAAAACTGTTTTTT. It specifies CASSIGGTEANEKLFF. Supplemented by reference TRBV19 and TRBJ1-4, the full variable domain reads DGGITQSPKYLFRKEGQNVTLSCEQNLNHDAMYWYRQDPGQGLRLIYYSQIVNDFQKGDIAEGYSVSREKKESFPLTVTSAQKNPTAFYLCASSIGGTEANEKLFFGSGTQLSVL.

This chain uses TRBV7-3 with TRBJ1-1; D may be TRBD1 (6 bases). CDR1 is SGHTA and CDR2 is FQGTGA in the germline V gene. This CDR3 is built from 13 residues. The V and J ends lost 4 bases and 6 bases respectively, with 12 bases between them. CDR3 residues: CASSSTGWSEAFF. In nucleotides, the CDR3 is TGTGCCAGCAGCTCGACAGGTTGGTCTGAAGCTTTCTTT. Supplemented by reference TRBV7-3 and TRBJ1-1, the full variable domain reads GAGVSQTPSNKVTEKGKYVELRCDPISGHTALYWYRQSLGQGPEFLIYFQGTGAADDSGLPNDRFFAVRPEGSVSTLKIQRTERGDSAVYLCASSSTGWSEAFFGQGTRLTVV.

The rearrangement uses TRBV5-6 and TRBJ1-5; D unclear. Between the trimmed V and J ends, which lost 2 bases and 3 bases, there was a span of 6 bases. Germline CDR1 reads SGHDT; CDR2 reads YYEEEE. This CDR3 contains 13 residues. The CDR3 region has the DNA TGTGCCAGCAGCTTCGGTCTCAATCAGCCCCAGCATTTT. The encoded protein is CASSFGLNQPQHF.

This CDR3 is CSAVTSGAETQYF. The CDR3 nucleotides are TGCAGCGCTGTGACTAGCGGGGCGGAGACCCAGTACTTC. The chain has TRBV29-1 and TRBJ2-5; TRBD2 agrees at 11 bases. This CDR3 has 13 amino acids. J lost 5 bases, V lost 7 bases, and 6 bases had no gene match. In germline, CDR1 is SQVTM, CDR2 ANQGSEA.